This entry lists 9 T cell receptor beta chains sequenced from one sample in a study of T cell changes during pregnancy in multiple sclerosis (dated by TCRdb to between 2018 and 2021). Receptor libraries were prepared by the immunoSEQ multiplex PCR assay. What TCRdb holds here is the immuneACCESS table cut down to in-frame rearrangements. Part of the clones is not present; checked against another copy, under half of the missing clones reflect an unresolved V gene, and the others are unexplained. The sample contains fewer than 40,000 clones, roughly nine tenths of them found a single time. Jointly, the top ten make up 0.78% of the sample. The specimen comprised CD4+ T cells from peripheral blood mononuclear cells, sampled in the third trimester of pregnancy. The receptor source for this set is a female donor with multiple sclerosis, enrolled in a pregnancy study.

The chain has TRBV5-4 and TRBJ2-7, with 11 positions matching TRBD1. Trimming cost V 1 base and J 3 bases; bases outside gene matches: 6. This CDR3 is 16 amino acids long. Per germline, CDR1 SGHNT and CDR2 YYREEE (reference sequence). The CDR3 reads CASSLPGQGVIYEQYF. CDR3 nucleotide sequence: TGTGCCAGCAGCTTGCCGGGACAGGGGGTTATCTACGAGCAGTACTTC. Full variable domain (remainder filled in from reference TRBV5-4 and TRBJ2-7): ETGVTQSPTHLIKTRGQQVTLRCSSQSGHNTVSWYQQALGQGPQFIFQYYREEENGRGNFPPRFSGLQFPNYSSELNVNALELDDSALYLCASSLPGQGVIYEQYFGPGTRLTVT.

This chain connects TRBV19 to TRBJ2-1, with 12 bases fitting TRBD2. CDR3 size: 17 residues. V was clipped by 7 bases and J by 1 base; unmatched bases: 8. CDR1 LNHDA and CDR2 SQIVND come from the germline V gene (reference sequence). The CDR3 DNA is TGTGCCAGTACCCCAACGGGACTAGCGGGTTCCTACAATGAGCAGTTCTTC. This translates into CASTPTGLAGSYNEQFF.

The chain uses TRBV6-4 and TRBJ1-1, with 7 bases matching TRBD1. Germline CDR1 reads MRHNA; CDR2 reads SNTAGT. Trimming removed 6 bases from V and 3 bases from J; junction bases left unmatched: 4. The CDR3 sequence is 13 residues long. This CDR3 reads CASSSDRDTEAFF. In nucleotides, the CDR3 is TGTGCCAGCAGCAGTGACAGGGACACTGAAGCTTTCTTT.

V and J are TRBV29-1 and TRBJ2-7, with 10 bases that match TRBD1. Unmatched junction bases numbered 2, after V lost 4 bases and J lost 5 bases. Germline CDR1 is SQVTM and CDR2 is ANQGSEA. This CDR3 is built from 12 residues. The CDR3 loop reads CSVGQGAHEQYF. The DNA of the CDR3 is TGCAGCGTTGGACAGGGGGCCCACGAGCAGTACTTC.

The chain couples TRBV2 to TRBJ1-1, with a tentative D call TRBD1 (6 bases). The V gene lost 4 bases and the J gene lost 0 bases, with 15 bases spanning the gap. CDR3 length: 16 amino acids. CDR1 and CDR2 (germline): SNHLY, FYNNEI. Here the CDR3 reads CASSAPTGGVNTEAFF. CDR3 DNA: TGTGCCAGCAGTGCCCCAACGGGGGGCGTGAACACTGAAGCTTTCTTT.

The rearrangement uses TRBV30 and TRBJ2-1, with D unresolved. CDR1 is GTSNPN and CDR2 is SVGIG in the germline V gene (reference sequence). Trimming removed 0 bases from V and 5 bases from J, with 8 bases in between. CDR3 size: 13 residues. The CDR3 sequence: CAWSVSNHNEQFF. In DNA, the CDR3 is TGTGCCTGGAGTGTCAGTAACCACAATGAGCAGTTCTTC.

This chain links TRBV5-6 with TRBJ2-7; weak D call: TRBD1 (5 bases). Germline-derived CDR1 and CDR2 are SGHDT and YYEEEE. The V end was cut by 2 bases, the J end by 6 bases, with 9 bases between. This CDR3 comprises 12 residues. The CDR3 is CASSLKGIEQYF. In DNA form, the CDR3 reads TGTGCCAGCAGCTTAAAGGGGATCGAGCAGTACTTC.

The CDR3 loop is CASSLAYSNQPQHF. CDR3 in DNA: TGTGCCAGCAGCTTGGCCTATAGCAATCAGCCCCAGCATTTT. This chain connects TRBV5-4 to TRBJ1-5; unclear D gene. In germline, CDR1 is SGHNT, CDR2 YYREEE (reference sequence). Deletions cut 0 bases from V and 0 bases from J, with 4 bases between. The CDR3 runs 14 residues.

The J gene is TRBJ2-6, the V gene TRBV6-5, with 8 bases fitting TRBD1. Germline V lookup: CDR1 MNHEY, CDR2 SVGAGI. The CDR3 is 15 amino acids. Trimming at V came to 7 bases and at J to 4 bases, leaving 6 bases not matched to a gene. CDR3: CASNAGGAGANVLTF. The DNA of the CDR3 is TGTGCCAGCAATGCAGGGGGCGCCGGGGCCAACGTCCTGACTTTC.